This passage covers 5 T cell receptor beta chains from one sample sequenced in a study of blood T cell repertoires in COVID-19. Method: immunoSEQ multiplex PCR; TCRdb's copy keeps in-frame clones and lacks some. This table has approximately 280,000 clones, 80% to 90% appearing once. The sequenced sample consisted of peripheral blood. Receptors originate from a woman aged 70 to 79 with acute or convalescent COVID-19.

V and J are TRBV5-1 and TRBJ2-5; D possibly corresponds to TRBD1 (5 bases). The CDR3 has 14 residues. Germline V gene lookup returns CDR1 SGHRS and CDR2 YFSETQ. The V gene lost 7 bases and the J gene lost 2 bases, with 15 bases spanning the gap. CDR3 DNA sequence: TGCGCCAGCGCTGTGGGGAAGGGGCAAGAGACCCAGTACTTC. It yields the protein CASAVGKGQETQYF.

V and J are TRBV7-8 and TRBJ1-3, with 8 bases aligning to TRBD1. The J segment lost 0 bases and the V segment lost 4 bases, leaving 8 bases of the junction unmatched. Looked up from germline, CDR1 is SGHVS and CDR2 is FQNEAQ. The CDR3 sequence is 17 residues long. This CDR3 reads CASSSGTGPSSGNTIYF. The CDR3 DNA reads TGTGCCAGCAGCTCAGGGACAGGACCTAGCTCTGGAAACACCATATATTTT.

The chain's CDR3 is CATSDLLSGQQAFF. CDR3 DNA: TGTGCCACCAGTGATTTGCTTTCAGGGCAACAAGCTTTCTTT. J is TRBJ1-1 and V is TRBV24-1; D possibly corresponds to TRBD1 (5 bases). V was shortened by 0 bases and J by 9 bases, with 13 bases between the two germline ends. Germline V gene sequence: CDR1 KGHDR, CDR2 SFDVKD. The CDR3 is 14 residues long.

The rearrangement uses TRBV6-5 and TRBJ1-2; D gene unclear. Germline CDR1 reads MNHEY; CDR2 reads SVGAGI. Trimming cost V 3 bases and J 1 base, with 9 bases left between them. The CDR3 sequence is 14 residues long. The CDR3 region is CASSYKRYNYGYTF. Here the CDR3 DNA reads TGTGCCAGCAGTTATAAGAGGTATAACTATGGCTACACCTTC.

This clone was found a few times. The genes are TRBV15 and TRBJ1-2; perhaps TRBD1 as D (5 bases). Germline V lookup: CDR1 LNHNV, CDR2 YYDKDF (reference sequence). This CDR3 is 13 amino acids long. V was clipped by 8 bases and J by 8 bases, with 18 bases between them. The CDR3 sequence is CATRRGDGGGYTF. CDR3 coding DNA: TGTGCCACCCGGAGGGGAGACGGGGGGGGCTACACCTTC.